The entry that follows covers one T cell receptor (beta chain) sequence. Its antigen is as yet unknown. TCRdb processed the RT-PCR reads anew with MiXCR; each CDR3 protein has one entry. The sample lists around 760,000 distinct CDR3 sequences; approximately 15% were seen once. The CDR3 has 12 residues. V lost 7 bases to trimming and J lost 8 bases, with 17 bases between them. Germline V gene data show CDR1 as DFQATT and CDR2 as SNEGSKA (reference sequence). The data stem from a study of response to subunit inactivated influenza vaccine. General study findings and limits: There was a suggestion from the authors that each seasonal influenza vaccination recruits few new T cells.

The material was PBMCs from blood, obtained around 14 days before vaccination. The chain employs TRBV20-1 and TRBJ1-2, with a tentative D call TRBD1 (6 bases). The TCR comes from a man aged 50 to 60 who received an inactivated influenza vaccine. The CDR3 sequence: CSVGGLSLGYTF. CDR3 coding DNA: TGCAGTGTGGGGGGCCTGTCCCTCGGCTACACCTTC.